This T cell receptor (beta chain) derives from a study of T cell repertoires in cytomegalovirus infection. Study conclusions and caveats: In two of eight donors, the top clonotype was HLA-C-restricted CMV-specific.

A single record per CDR3 protein comes from TCRdb applying MiXCR to the reads. The table shows 290,000 or so distinct CDR3 sequences, with about 9.1% occurring only once. Germline assignment: CDR1 MNHNY and CDR2 SVGAGI (reference sequence). The CDR3 consists of 18 residues. V gave up 2 bases and J gave up 3 bases; unmatched junction bases: 10. Many counts were recorded for this clonotype. Its antigen remains unknown. The receptor comes from a human donor in good health (CMV status not recorded). Some clones in this sample may be carry-over from other donors' samples. The J gene is TRBJ2-1, the V gene TRBV6-6; the match to TRBD2 covers 10 bases. The sample consisted of PBMCs. Written as DNA, the CDR3 is TGTGCCAGCAGTTACATGGCTAGCGGGGGAACCAACTACAATGAGCAGTTCTTC. It translates to CASSYMASGGTNYNEQFF.